Listed here are 29 T cell receptor beta chains from one sample, sequenced in a study of cytomegalovirus exposure and HLA in healthy donors. The PCR was carried out with 60 Vbeta primers and 13 Jbeta primers. TCRdb's copy holds only in-frame clones and misses some; the assay was immunoSEQ multiplex PCR. The sample lists approximately 110,000 clones; 69% were seen once. Sequencing was carried out using PBMCs. These receptors originate from a woman aged 70-85 years in good health and CMV-seropositive.

The genes are TRBV18 and TRBJ1-4, with TRBD1 matching 7 bases. CDR1 and CDR2 (germline): KGHSH, LQKENI. V lost 6 bases, J lost 3 bases, and 7 bases stayed unmatched. This CDR3 is built from 15 residues. DNA for the CDR3: TGTGCCAGCTCCGAACTACAGGGGTCTAATGAAAAACTGTTTTTT. This encodes CASSELQGSNEKLFF.

The chain is built from TRBV6-1 and TRBJ2-3; D remains ambiguous. The CDR3 length is 12 residues. V lost 3 bases and J lost 5, with 6 bases in between. Germline V gene data show CDR1 as MNHNS and CDR2 as SASEGT. Here the CDR3 DNA reads TGTGCCAGCAGTGATGCAGGAGATACGCAGTATTTT. This codes for CASSDAGDTQYF.

This clone was counted a few times. This chain joins TRBV7-2 and TRBJ2-7; maybe TRBD1 (6 bases). The CDR3 spans 15 residues. Trimming stripped 5 bases from V and 0 bases from J, with 14 bases between. Looked up from germline, CDR1 is SGHTA and CDR2 is FQGNSA. The chain's CDR3 is CASSAQGISSYEQYF. CDR3 DNA: TGTGCCAGCAGCGCACAGGGAATTAGCTCCTACGAGCAGTACTTC. The complete variable domain, with remaining parts taken from reference TRBV7-2 and TRBJ2-7, reads GAGVSQSPSNKVTEKGKDVELRCDPISGHTALYWYRQSLGQGLEFLIYFQGNSAPDKSGLPSDRFSAERTGGSVSTLTIQRTQQEDSAVYLCASSAQGISSYEQYFGPGTRLTVT.

The V and J genes are TRBV29-1 and TRBJ2-3, with D unclear. This CDR3 has 13 amino acids. CDR1 is SQVTM and CDR2 is ANQGSEA in the germline V gene. V was trimmed by 6 bases and J by 0 bases, leaving 10 bases between them. The CDR3: CSVGSTSTDTQYF. The CDR3 DNA reads TGCAGCGTCGGGTCTACTAGCACAGATACGCAGTATTTT.

V and J are TRBV5-1 and TRBJ1-2, with 8 bases fitting TRBD1. The V segment lost 0 bases and the J segment 6 bases; nucleotides outside the gene matches: 4. CDR1 is SGHRS, CDR2 YFSETQ, per germline. This CDR3 has 14 amino acids. This CDR3 reads CASSLGRGLHGYTF. The CDR3 region has the DNA TGCGCCAGCAGCTTGGGCAGGGGGCTCCATGGCTACACCTTC.

The chain is built from TRBV7-9 and TRBJ2-5; D perhaps matches TRBD1 (6 bases). This CDR3 has 15 residues. The germline gives CDR1 SEHNR, CDR2 FQNEAQ (reference sequence). V dropped 3 bases and J dropped 1 base, with 12 bases sitting between them. CDR3: CASSFYRDTQETQYF. The CDR3 coding sequence is TGTGCCAGCAGCTTTTATAGGGACACCCAAGAGACCCAGTACTTC.

The V and J genes are TRBV6-5 and TRBJ1-2, with TRBD1 identical over 7 bases. The V gene end was trimmed by 4 bases and the J gene end by 0 bases; junction bases not matched to a gene: 5. The CDR3 has 15 residues. CDR1 is MNHEY, CDR2 SVGAGI, per germline. The CDR3 spells CASSSGTAANYGYTF. The DNA of the CDR3 is TGTGCCAGCAGTTCCGGGACAGCTGCTAACTATGGCTACACCTTC.

The sample holds one count of this clone. Other DNA sequences in this specimen translate into the identical CDR3. The V gene is TRBV9, the J gene TRBJ1-1; 9 nucleotides agree with TRBD1. The CDR3 is made up of 14 amino acids. Germline CDR1 is SGDLS and CDR2 is YYNGEE. The V and J ends lost 2 bases and 4 bases, in that order; junction bases with no gene match: 3. For the CDR3, the DNA is TGTGCCAGCAGCGTGGGGACAGGGACCACTGAAGCTTTCTTT. Translated: CASSVGTGTTEAFF.

The chain recombines TRBV10-1 with TRBJ1-6; 9 bases are a match to TRBD1. The germline V gene has CDR1 WNHNN and CDR2 SYGVQD (reference sequence). Trimming at V came to 4 bases and at J to 7 bases, leaving 5 bases not matched to a gene. The CDR3 spans 15 residues. Written as DNA, the CDR3 is TGCGCCAGCAGTGTGGACAGGGGAGTGAATTCACCCCTCCACTTT. This codes for CASSVDRGVNSPLHF.

The V call is TRBV19, the J call TRBJ1-5; unclear D gene. The germline V and J ends were trimmed by 5 bases and 5 bases, with 10 bases remaining between them. Germline V gene sequence: CDR1 LNHDA, CDR2 SQIVND (reference sequence). CDR3 length: 13 amino acids. CDR3 loop: CASSSHRDQPQHF. CDR3 sequence (DNA): TGTGCCAGTAGTTCTCACAGAGATCAGCCCCAGCATTTT.

The CDR3 is CASSEIGQGATTDTQYF. The CDR3 coding sequence is TGTGCCAGCAGTGAAATAGGTCAGGGGGCCACCACAGATACGCAGTATTTT. The J gene is TRBJ2-3, the V gene TRBV6-1; 8 bases are a match to TRBD1. This CDR3 spans 17 amino acids. Germline V gene sequence: CDR1 MNHNS, CDR2 SASEGT. Unmatched junction bases numbered 9, after V lost 2 bases and J lost 2 bases.

The chain recombines TRBV5-1 with TRBJ2-5; the match to TRBD2 covers 9 bases. Germline assignment: CDR1 SGHRS and CDR2 YFSETQ. Losses at the gene ends were 3 bases for V and 2 bases for J; bases not matched to a gene: 5. The CDR3 runs 15 residues. Written as DNA, the CDR3 is TGCGCCAGCAGCTGGCGGGGGGGCAAGCAAGAGACCCAGTACTTC. Its translation is CASSWRGGKQETQYF.

The DNA for the CDR3 is TGCGCCAGCAGCTCCGGGGGGGGCAAGTATGGCTACACCTTC. Translation gives CASSSGGGKYGYTF. The chain is built from TRBV5-1 and TRBJ1-2, with D perhaps TRBD1 (6 bases). V shed 3 bases and J shed 5 bases, with 14 bases lying between them. CDR1 SGHRS and CDR2 YFSETQ come from the germline V gene. There are 14 residues in the CDR3.

CDR3: CATSRADSGVNQPQHF. The CDR3 coding sequence is TGTGCCACCAGCAGAGCGGACAGCGGGGTGAATCAGCCCCAGCATTTT. The chain couples TRBV15 to TRBJ1-5, with D perhaps matching TRBD1 (6 bases). The V end was cut by 1 base, the J end by 4 bases, with 14 bases between. The germline V gene encodes CDR1 LNHNV and CDR2 YYDKDF (reference sequence). The CDR3 sequence is 16 residues long.

The chain carries TRBV29-1 and TRBJ1-1, with 10 bases that match TRBD1. V trimming: 7 bases; J trimming: 1 base; junction bases outside the gene matches: 3. From germline, CDR1 is SQVTM and CDR2 ANQGSEA. The CDR3 covers 13 residues. DNA for the CDR3: TGCAGCGCGGACAGGGGGTCGAACACTGAAGCTTTCTTT. Amino acid sequence: CSADRGSNTEAFF. The complete variable domain, with remaining parts taken from reference TRBV29-1 and TRBJ1-1, reads SAVISQKPSRDICQRGTSLTIQCQVDSQVTMMFWYRQQPGQSLTLIATANQGSEATYESGFVIDKFPISRPNLTFSTLTVSNMSPEDSSIYLCSADRGSNTEAFFGQGTRLTVV.

V gene TRBV7-9 combines with J gene TRBJ1-4; D remains ambiguous. Trimming cost V 8 bases and J 7 bases, with 14 bases left between them. CDR3 length: 13 amino acids. Germline CDR1 reads SEHNR; CDR2 reads FQNEAQ (reference sequence). This CDR3 is CASLEVQGEKLFF. In DNA form, the CDR3 reads TGTGCCAGCCTAGAAGTGCAAGGTGAAAAACTGTTTTTT.

V usage is TRBV7-2 and J usage is TRBJ1-5; no clear D. Germline loops: CDR1 SGHTA, CDR2 FQGNSA. Trimming took 1 base from V and 2 from J, leaving 9 bases between them. This CDR3 has 15 residues. The CDR3 coding sequence is TGTGCCAGCAGCTTAGGAGGGATAGGCAATCAGCCCCAGCATTTT. Translating it yields CASSLGGIGNQPQHF.

Here the CDR3 DNA reads TGTGCCAGCAGTGAAGCCGTAGACAGGGGGACTGAAGCTTTCTTT. Translated: CASSEAVDRGTEAFF. The chain links TRBV6-1 to TRBJ1-1; 9 bases line up with TRBD1. Looked up from germline, CDR1 is MNHNS and CDR2 is SASEGT. Germline trimming cut 0 bases from V and 5 bases from J; bases unmatched to any gene: 4. This CDR3 is built from 15 residues.

J is TRBJ1-1 and V is TRBV6-5, with 7 bases matching TRBD1. Germline lookup yields CDR1 MNHEY and CDR2 SVGAGI. The CDR3 covers 14 residues. The junction had 3 bases not matched to a gene; V was cut back by 5 bases and J by 0 bases. The CDR3 bases are TGTGCCAGCAGTAAAGACAGGGTGAACACTGAAGCTTTCTTT. It encodes CASSKDRVNTEAFF.

The chain joins TRBV30 to TRBJ1-3; D unclear. CDR3 size: 14 residues. V was trimmed by 5 bases and J by 0 bases, leaving 11 bases between them. CDR1 GTSNPN and CDR2 SVGIG come from the germline V gene (reference sequence). The CDR3 DNA reads as TGTGCCTGGGCCCGCGGTCCCTCTGGAAACACCATATATTTT. It codes for CAWARGPSGNTIYF.

This clone was recorded a few times. The chain uses TRBV6-5 and TRBJ1-2; D gene unclear. The CDR3 spans 13 residues. From germline, CDR1 is MNHEY and CDR2 SVGAGI. V shed 6 bases and J shed 7 bases, with 15 bases lying between them. In DNA, the CDR3 is TGTGCCAGCAGCCCCTTGGGAGGAGGTGGCTACACCTTC. It is translated as CASSPLGGGGYTF.

V and J are TRBV30 and TRBJ2-7; 7 positions agree with TRBD1. With V trimmed by 2 bases and J by 4 bases, 11 bases remained unmatched. Germline V gives CDR1 GTSNPN, CDR2 SVGIG (reference sequence). The CDR3 length is 15 residues. The CDR3 coding sequence is TGTGCCTGGAGTTTAACCTCAGGGGGAAGGTACGAGCAGTACTTC. Translation: CAWSLTSGGRYEQYF.

This sequence joins TRBV6-4 and TRBJ1-2, with D possibly TRBD1 on 5 matching bases. The V gene's germline CDR1 is MRHNA and CDR2 SNTAGT. Trimming cost V 0 bases and J 4 bases, with 15 bases left between them. The CDR3 covers 16 residues. CDR3 in DNA: TGTGCCAGCAGTGACTCGGGGGGGACCGGGCTCTATGGCTACACCTTC. Translating gives CASSDSGGTGLYGYTF.

V is TRBV2 and J is TRBJ1-6; D might be TRBD1 (6 bases). Germline CDR1 reads SNHLY; CDR2 reads FYNNEI. V was cut by 6 bases and J by 6 bases, with 15 bases left in between. This CDR3 has 15 amino acids. DNA for the CDR3: TGTGCCAGCAGCGGGTCCGGGACATCTAATTCACCCCTCCACTTT. Residues: CASSGSGTSNSPLHF.

The chain carries TRBV10-1 and TRBJ1-1, with a weak D call TRBD1 (6 bases). The CDR3 contains 13 residues. The germline V gene has CDR1 WNHNN and CDR2 SYGVQD (reference sequence). V gave up 5 bases and J gave up 1 base, with 8 bases separating them. For the CDR3, the DNA is TGCGCCAGCAGTAAGGGACAGAACACTGAAGCTTTCTTT. Translating it yields CASSKGQNTEAFF.

The CDR3 sequence is CASSPSWGQPYGYTF. The CDR3 DNA follows: TGTGCCAGTAGCCCCTCCTGGGGGCAACCCTATGGCTACACCTTC. The J gene is TRBJ1-2, the V gene TRBV19; weak D call: TRBD1 (6 bases). Germline V gene lookup returns CDR1 LNHDA and CDR2 SQIVND (reference sequence). V was shortened by 6 bases and J by 4 bases, with 18 bases between the two germline ends. The CDR3 loop spans 15 amino acids.

The count of this clone is one. The CDR3 is CASSQTGGYEKLFF. The CDR3 DNA is TGTGCCAGCAGCCAGACAGGGGGGTATGAAAAACTGTTTTTT. The chain employs TRBV13 and TRBJ1-4; the match to TRBD1 covers 9 bases. V was clipped by 5 bases and J by 6 bases; unmatched bases: 4. Germline values: CDR1 PRHDT, CDR2 FYEKMQ (reference sequence). This CDR3 has 14 residues.

V usage is TRBV6-5 and J usage is TRBJ1-1, with 9 bases that match TRBD1. V dropped 0 bases and J dropped 10; count of bases not matched to a gene: 6. Germline V gene data show CDR1 as MNHEY and CDR2 as SVGAGI. The CDR3 sequence is 14 residues long. CDR3 sequence (DNA): TGTGCCAGCAGTTACTCCTCACAGGGGGCTAGAGCTTTCTTT. The encoded protein is CASSYSSQGARAFF.

The genes are TRBV6-6 and TRBJ2-3, with TRBD2 identical over 13 bases. CDR1 is MNHNY and CDR2 is SVGAGI in the germline V gene (reference sequence). Trimming cost V 6 bases and J 6 bases; bases outside gene matches: 9. This CDR3 has 16 amino acids. CDR3 region: CASSPTSGGTGDTQYF. Here the CDR3 DNA reads TGTGCCAGCAGCCCGACTAGCGGGGGGACTGGGGATACGCAGTATTTT.